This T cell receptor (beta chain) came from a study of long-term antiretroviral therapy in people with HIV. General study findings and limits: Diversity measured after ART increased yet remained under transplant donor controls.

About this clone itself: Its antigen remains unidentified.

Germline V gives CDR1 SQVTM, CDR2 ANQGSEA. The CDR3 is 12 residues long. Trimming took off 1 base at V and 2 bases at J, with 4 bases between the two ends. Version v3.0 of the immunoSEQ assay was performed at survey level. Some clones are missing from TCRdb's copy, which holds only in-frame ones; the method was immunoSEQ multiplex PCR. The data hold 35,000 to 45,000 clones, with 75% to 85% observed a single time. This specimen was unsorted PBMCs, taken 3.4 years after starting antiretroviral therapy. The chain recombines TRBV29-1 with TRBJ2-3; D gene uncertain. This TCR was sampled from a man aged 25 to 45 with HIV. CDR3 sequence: CSVEGYTDTQYF. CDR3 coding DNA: TGCAGCGTTGAAGGTTACACAGATACGCAGTATTTT.